This T cell receptor (beta chain) was recovered during a study of blood T cell repertoires in COVID-19. Overall study: COVID-19 samples, acute and convalescent, were from the United States, Italy and Spain. The analysed material was cDNA or gDNA that came from T cells, B-cell-depleted T cells, or PBMCs.

Under the authors' procedure: Scientists estimated how many nucleated cells there were by amplifying reference gene primers. Assay used: immunoSEQ multiplex PCR; TCRdb lists only in-frame clones, some missing. V and J calls and clone size are as listed in that table; D and trimming were resolved from the DNA. The sample records about 200,000 clones, over 75% being singletons. This CDR3 comprises 15 residues. With 5 bases clipped from V and 6 bases from J, the junction kept 10 bases outside the gene matches. The V gene's germline CDR1 is SGDLS and CDR2 YYNGEE. This receptor was taken from a human donor in a cohort sampled during active COVID-19. The chain is built from TRBV9 and TRBJ2-3; 9 positions agree with TRBD2. Sequencing was done on a sample of peripheral blood. The CDR3 region is CASSAKTSGGDTQYF. DNA of the CDR3: TGTGCCAGCAGTGCAAAGACTAGCGGAGGGGATACGCAGTATTTT.